This record looks at one T cell receptor beta chain sequence and its context. These data belong to a study of blood T cell repertoires in COVID-19. Study information: Acute-phase and convalescent COVID-19 samples originated in the United States, Italy and Spain. Nucleic acid was either cDNA or gDNA, and it came from T cells, B-cell-depleted T cells, or PBMCs.

The authors' processing: Scientists estimated how many nucleated cells there were by amplifying reference gene primers. TCRdb keeps only in-frame clones here, not all; method: immunoSEQ multiplex PCR. D and trimming were read from the DNA, whereas the V and J calls and clone size are those reported in that table. The table includes around 98,000 clones, roughly 82% detected once. Germline V gene sequence: CDR1 SEHNR, CDR2 FQNEAQ (reference sequence). The CDR3 length is 16 residues. V was shortened by 1 base and J by 2 bases, with 14 bases between the two germline ends. Sequencing was carried out using peripheral blood. The receptor's source is a man between 70 and 80 years old with active or convalescent COVID-19. The V and J genes are TRBV7-9 and TRBJ1-2, with no clear D. CDR3 DNA sequence: TGTGCCAGCAGCTTAGGGGTAACAGTGACGAACTATGGCTACACCTTC. Translation gives CASSLGVTVTNYGYTF.